This TCR beta chain was captured in a study of blood T cell repertoires in COVID-19. Overall study context: The samples span acute and convalescent COVID-19 from the United States, Italy and Spain. Sample material is recorded as cDNA or gDNA derived from T cells, B-cell-depleted T cells, or PBMCs.

TCRdb's table, derived via immunoSEQ multiplex PCR, lists solely in-frame clones and lacks some. This table has 84,000 or so clones, more than 60% appearing once. The TCR comes from a man aged 65 to 79 with acute or convalescent COVID-19. Sequenced material: peripheral blood.

This chain's CDR3 is CASSITGGTGELFF. The CDR3 region has the DNA TGTGCCAGTAGTATTACAGGGGGCACCGGGGAGCTGTTTTTT. The V gene is TRBV19, the J gene TRBJ2-2, with 8 bases lining up with TRBD1. Trimming at V came to 3 bases and at J to 4 bases, leaving 1 base not matched to a gene. This CDR3 is built from 14 residues. CDR1 LNHDA and CDR2 SQIVND come from the germline V gene (reference sequence).